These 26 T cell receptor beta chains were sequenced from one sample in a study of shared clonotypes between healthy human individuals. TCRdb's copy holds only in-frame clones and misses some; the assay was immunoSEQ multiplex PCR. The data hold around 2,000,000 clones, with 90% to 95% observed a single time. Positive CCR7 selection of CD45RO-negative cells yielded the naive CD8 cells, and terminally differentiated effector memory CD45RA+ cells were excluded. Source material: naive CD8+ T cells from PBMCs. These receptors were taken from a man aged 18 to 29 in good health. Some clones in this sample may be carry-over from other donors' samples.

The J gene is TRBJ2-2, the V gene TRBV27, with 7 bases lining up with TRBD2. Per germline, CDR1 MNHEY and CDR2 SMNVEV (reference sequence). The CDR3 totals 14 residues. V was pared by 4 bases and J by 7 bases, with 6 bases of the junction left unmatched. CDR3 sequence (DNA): TGTGCCAGCAGTTCGCGTGGGAGGGTCGGGGAGCTGTTTTTT. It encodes CASSSRGRVGELFF.

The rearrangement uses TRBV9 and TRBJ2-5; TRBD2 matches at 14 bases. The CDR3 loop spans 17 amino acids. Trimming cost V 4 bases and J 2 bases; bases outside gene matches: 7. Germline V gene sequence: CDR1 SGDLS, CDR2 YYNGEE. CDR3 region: CASSPRTSGRTQETQYF. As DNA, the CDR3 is TGTGCCAGCAGCCCACGGACTAGCGGGAGGACTCAAGAGACCCAGTACTTC.

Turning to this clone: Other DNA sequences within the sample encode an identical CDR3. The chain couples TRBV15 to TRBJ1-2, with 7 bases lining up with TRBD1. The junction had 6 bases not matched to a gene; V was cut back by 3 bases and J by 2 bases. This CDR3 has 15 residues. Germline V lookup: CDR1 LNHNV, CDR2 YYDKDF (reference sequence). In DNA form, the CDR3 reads TGTGCCACCAGCAGGGAAGGGACAGCCAACTATGGCTACACCTTC. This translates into CATSREGTANYGYTF.

CDR3 amino acids: CASSLDIGAGTDTQYF. The CDR3 DNA reads as TGCGCCAGCAGCTTGGATATCGGGGCCGGCACAGATACGCAGTATTTT. This chain connects TRBV5-1 to TRBJ2-3, with D perhaps assigned TRBD1 or TRBD2 (5 bases each). Germline CDR1 is SGHRS and CDR2 is YFSETQ. This CDR3 spans 16 amino acids. Deletions cut 0 bases from V and 1 base from J, with 12 bases between.

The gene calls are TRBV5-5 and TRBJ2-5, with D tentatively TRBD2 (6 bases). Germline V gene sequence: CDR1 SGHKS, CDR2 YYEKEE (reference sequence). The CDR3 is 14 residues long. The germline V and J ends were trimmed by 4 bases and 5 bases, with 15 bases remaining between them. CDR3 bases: TGTGCCAGCAGCGCGGTCGGGGGTGGGGAGACCCAGTACTTC. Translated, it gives CASSAVGGGETQYF. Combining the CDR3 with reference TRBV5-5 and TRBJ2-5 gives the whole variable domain DAGVTQSPTHLIKTRGQQVTLRCSPISGHKSVSWYQQVLGQGPQFIFQYYEKEERGRGNFPDRFSARQFPNYSSELNVNALLLGDSALYLCASSAVGGGETQYFGPGTRLLVL.

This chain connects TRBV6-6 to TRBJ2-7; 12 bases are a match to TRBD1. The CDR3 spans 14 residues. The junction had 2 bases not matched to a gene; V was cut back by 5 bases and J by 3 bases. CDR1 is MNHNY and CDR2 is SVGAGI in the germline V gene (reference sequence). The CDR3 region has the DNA TGTGCCAGCAGTCGGGACAGGGGGCTCTACGAGCAGTACTTC. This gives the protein CASSRDRGLYEQYF.

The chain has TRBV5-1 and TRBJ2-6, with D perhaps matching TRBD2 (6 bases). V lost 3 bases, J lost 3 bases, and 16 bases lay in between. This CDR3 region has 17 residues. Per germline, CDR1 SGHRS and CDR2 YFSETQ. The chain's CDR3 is CASSSRDSSRGANVLTF. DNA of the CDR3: TGCGCCAGCAGCTCCCGGGACTCCTCGCGTGGGGCCAACGTCCTGACTTTC. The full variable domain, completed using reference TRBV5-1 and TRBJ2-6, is KAGVTQTPRYLIKTRGQQVTLSCSPISGHRSVSWYQQTPGQGLQFLFEYFSETQRNKGNFPGRFSGRQFSNSRSEMNVSTLELGDSALYLCASSSRDSSRGANVLTFGAGSRLTVL.

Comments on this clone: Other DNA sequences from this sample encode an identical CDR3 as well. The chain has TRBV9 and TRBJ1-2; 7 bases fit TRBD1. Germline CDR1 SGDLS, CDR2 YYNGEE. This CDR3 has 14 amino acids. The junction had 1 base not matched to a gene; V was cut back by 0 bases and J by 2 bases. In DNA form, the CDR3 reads TGTGCCAGCAGCGTAGGGGACAGCAACTATGGCTACACCTTC. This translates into CASSVGDSNYGYTF.

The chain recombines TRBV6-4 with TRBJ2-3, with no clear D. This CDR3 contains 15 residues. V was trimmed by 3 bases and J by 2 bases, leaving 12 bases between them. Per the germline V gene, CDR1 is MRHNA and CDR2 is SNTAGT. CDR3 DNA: TGTGCCAGCAGTGAAGACCCAAGTTCCACAGATACGCAGTATTTT. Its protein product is CASSEDPSSTDTQYF.

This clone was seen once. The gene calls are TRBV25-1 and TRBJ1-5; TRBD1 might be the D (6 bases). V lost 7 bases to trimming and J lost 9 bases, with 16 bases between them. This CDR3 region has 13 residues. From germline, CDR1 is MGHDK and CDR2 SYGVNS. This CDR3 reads CASTPGRGGPQHF. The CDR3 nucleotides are TGTGCCAGCACACCGGGCAGGGGTGGGCCCCAGCATTTT.

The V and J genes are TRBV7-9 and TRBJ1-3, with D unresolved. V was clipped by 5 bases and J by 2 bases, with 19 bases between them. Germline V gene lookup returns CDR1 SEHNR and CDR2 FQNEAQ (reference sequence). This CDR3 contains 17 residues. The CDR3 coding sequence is TGTGCCAGCAGCCCCGGGCGTGGACTTGCCCCTGGAAACACCATATATTTT. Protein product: CASSPGRGLAPGNTIYF.

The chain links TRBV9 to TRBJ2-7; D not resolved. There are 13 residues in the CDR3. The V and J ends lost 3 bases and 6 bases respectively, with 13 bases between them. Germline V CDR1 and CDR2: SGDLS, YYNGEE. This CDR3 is CASSARTGSEQYF. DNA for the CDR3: TGTGCCAGCAGCGCTAGGACCGGGTCCGAGCAGTACTTC.

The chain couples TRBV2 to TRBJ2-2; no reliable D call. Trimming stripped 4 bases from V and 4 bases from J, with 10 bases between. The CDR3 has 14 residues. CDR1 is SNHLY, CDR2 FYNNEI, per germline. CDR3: CASSGNRVTGELFF. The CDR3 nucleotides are TGTGCCAGCAGTGGTAACCGCGTCACCGGGGAGCTGTTTTTT.

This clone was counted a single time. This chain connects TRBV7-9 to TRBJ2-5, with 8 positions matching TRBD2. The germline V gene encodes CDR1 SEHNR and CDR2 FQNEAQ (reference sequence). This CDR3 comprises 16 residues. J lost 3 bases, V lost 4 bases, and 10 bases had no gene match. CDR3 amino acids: CASSSRGSGTEETQYF. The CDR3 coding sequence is TGTGCCAGCAGCTCACGGGGTAGCGGGACGGAAGAGACCCAGTACTTC.

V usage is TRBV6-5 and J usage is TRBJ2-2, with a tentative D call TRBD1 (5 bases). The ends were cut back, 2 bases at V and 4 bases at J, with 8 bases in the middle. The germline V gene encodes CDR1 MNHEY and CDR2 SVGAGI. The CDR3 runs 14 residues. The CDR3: CASSYRGPTGELFF. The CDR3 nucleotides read TGTGCCAGCAGTTACAGGGGCCCCACCGGGGAGCTGTTTTTT.

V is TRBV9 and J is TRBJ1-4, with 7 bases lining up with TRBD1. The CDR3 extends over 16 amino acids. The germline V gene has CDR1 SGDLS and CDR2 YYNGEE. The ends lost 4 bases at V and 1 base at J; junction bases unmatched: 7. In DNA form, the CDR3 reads TGTGCCAGCAGCTCAACAGGGGAAGGAACTAATGAAAAACTGTTTTTT. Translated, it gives CASSSTGEGTNEKLFF.

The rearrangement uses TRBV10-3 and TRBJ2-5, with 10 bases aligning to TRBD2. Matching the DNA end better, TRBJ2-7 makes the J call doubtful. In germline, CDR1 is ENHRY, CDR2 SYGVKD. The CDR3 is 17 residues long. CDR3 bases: TGTGCCATCAGTGGTCCAGGACTAGCGGAGTGGGTTGACGAGCAGTACTTC. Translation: CAISGPGLAEWVDEQYF.

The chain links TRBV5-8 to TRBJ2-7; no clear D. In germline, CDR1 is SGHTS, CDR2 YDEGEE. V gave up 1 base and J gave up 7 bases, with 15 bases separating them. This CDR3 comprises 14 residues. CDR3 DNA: TGTGCCAGCAGCTTGTTAGAGGAGTCAAATGAGCAGTACTTC. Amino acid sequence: CASSLLEESNEQYF.

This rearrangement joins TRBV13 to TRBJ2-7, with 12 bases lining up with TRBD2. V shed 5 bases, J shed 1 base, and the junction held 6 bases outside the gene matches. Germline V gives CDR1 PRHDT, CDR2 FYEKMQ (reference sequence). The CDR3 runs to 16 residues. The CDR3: CASSLTSGRLSYEQYF. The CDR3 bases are TGTGCCAGCAGCCTCACTAGCGGGAGGCTGTCCTACGAGCAGTACTTC.

The CDR3 DNA reads TGTGCCAGCAGCCACGGGGGCGGGCCGAGCTCCTACAATGAGCAGTTCTTC. It codes for CASSHGGGPSSYNEQFF. This chain links TRBV7-6 with TRBJ2-1, with D perhaps being TRBD1 or TRBD2 (6 bases each). V was trimmed by 5 bases and J by 0 bases, leaving 17 bases between them. The CDR3 is 17 amino acids. CDR1 SGHVS and CDR2 FNYEAQ come from the germline V gene. The variable domain in full, with the rest retrieved from reference TRBV7-6 and TRBJ2-1, is GAGVSQSPRYKVTKRGQDVALRCDPISGHVSLYWYRQALGQGPEFLTYFNYEAQQDKSGLPNDRFSAERPEGSISTLTIQRTEQRDSAMYRCASSHGGGPSSYNEQFFGPGTRLTVL.

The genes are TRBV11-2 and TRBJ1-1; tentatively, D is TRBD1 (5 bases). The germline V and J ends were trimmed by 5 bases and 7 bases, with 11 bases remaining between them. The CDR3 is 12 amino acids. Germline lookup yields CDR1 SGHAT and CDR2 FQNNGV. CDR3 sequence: CASSPFTGEAFF. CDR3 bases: TGTGCCAGCAGCCCTTTCACAGGTGAAGCTTTCTTT.

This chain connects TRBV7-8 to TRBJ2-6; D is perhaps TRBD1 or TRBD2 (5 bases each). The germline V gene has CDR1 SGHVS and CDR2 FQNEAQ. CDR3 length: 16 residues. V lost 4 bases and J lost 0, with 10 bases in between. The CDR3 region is CASSSRDRSGANVLTF. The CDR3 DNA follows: TGTGCCAGCAGCTCCCGGGACCGCTCTGGGGCCAACGTCCTGACTTTC.

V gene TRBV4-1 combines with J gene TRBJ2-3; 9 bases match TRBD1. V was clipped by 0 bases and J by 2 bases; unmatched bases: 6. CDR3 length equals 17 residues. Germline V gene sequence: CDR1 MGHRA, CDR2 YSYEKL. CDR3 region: CASSQEERTGATDTQYF. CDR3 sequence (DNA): TGCGCCAGCAGCCAAGAAGAGAGGACAGGGGCCACAGATACGCAGTATTTT.

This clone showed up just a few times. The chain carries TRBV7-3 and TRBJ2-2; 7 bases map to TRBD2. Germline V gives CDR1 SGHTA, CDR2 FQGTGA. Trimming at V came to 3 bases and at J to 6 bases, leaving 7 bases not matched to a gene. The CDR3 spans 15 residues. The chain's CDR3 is CASSFGRERSGELFF. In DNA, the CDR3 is TGTGCCAGCAGCTTTGGGCGGGAGCGGTCCGGGGAGCTGTTTTTT.

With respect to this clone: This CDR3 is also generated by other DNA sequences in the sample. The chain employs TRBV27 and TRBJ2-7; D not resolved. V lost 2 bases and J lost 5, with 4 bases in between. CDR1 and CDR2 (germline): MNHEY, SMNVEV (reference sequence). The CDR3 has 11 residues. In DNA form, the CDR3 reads TGTGCCAGCAGTTTAGGTCACGAGCAGTACTTC. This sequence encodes CASSLGHEQYF.

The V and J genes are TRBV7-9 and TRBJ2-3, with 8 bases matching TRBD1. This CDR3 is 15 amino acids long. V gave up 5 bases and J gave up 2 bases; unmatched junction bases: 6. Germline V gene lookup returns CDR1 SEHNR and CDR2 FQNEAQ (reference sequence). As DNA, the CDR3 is TGTGCCAGCAGCCCCCGGACAGGGCTCACAGATACGCAGTATTTT. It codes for CASSPRTGLTDTQYF.